A selection of T cell receptor beta chains follows, all from one sample in a study of T cells after posttransplantation cyclophosphamide. Profiling relied on immunoSEQ multiplex PCR, and the TCRdb table lists in-frame clones only, not all of them. Singletons are absent from the sample, which has tens of thousands of clones. Specimen: PBMCs. The source is a man aged 35 to 55 in good health, CMV-negative, and a related stem cell transplant donor. Both conserved end residues are trimmed from each CDR3. Each record gives: V gene, J gene, CDR3 protein.

TRBV6-4	TRBJ2-1	ASSQRLAGNNEQF
TRBV6-1	TRBJ2-3	ASREGFYTDTQY
TRBV7-9	TRBJ2-1	ASSFGGVIEQF
TRBV15	TRBJ1-1	ATSRDRRLEAF
TRBV7-8	TRBJ1-5	ASSPGGVGQGYQPQH
TRBV18	TRBJ2-1	ASSPEQSTQGNDEQF
TRBV10-3	TRBJ1-1	AISDRLNTEAF
TRBV28	TRBJ1-4	ASRSGQGNEKLF
TRBV7-9	-	ASSFLGHRPSGRPYEQY
TRBV2	TRBJ2-7	ATGSGRGRYEQY
TRBV5-5	TRBJ2-7	ASSGADSQFTYEQY
TRBV9	TRBJ2-2	ASSVGGGQSNTGELF
TRBV27	TRBJ2-7	ASSFASGAYEQY
TRBV28	TRBJ1-2	ASSSQGARGYT
TRBV27	TRBJ2-7	ASSLGRGYEQY
TRBV20-1	TRBJ1-1	RMKPEGAF
TRBV28	TRBJ1-4	ASRWGATNEKLF
TRBV6-5	TRBJ2-7	ASSLYSGSYEQY
TRBV10-3	TRBJ2-7	AISESGTSGSYEQY
TRBV29-1	TRBJ2-7	SVAPLGANEQY
TRBV7-3	TRBJ2-7	ASSPRDRGYEQY
TRBV30	TRBJ2-5	AWSEGTSGSGY
TRBV19	TRBJ1-6	ASSRDSSSYNSPLH
TRBV11-1	TRBJ2-7	ASSFGPGRTGGREQY
TRBV10-3	TRBJ2-1	AISGTSGRAAPNEQF
TRBV27	TRBJ2-5	ASSLSGRRPSVETQY
TRBV15	TRBJ2-4	ATSRDQSGIQY
TRBV6-5	TRBJ1-3	ASRTGDSGNTIY
TRBV2	TRBJ2-1	ASSGGSYNEQF
TRBV6-6	TRBJ2-2	ASSLRTSGGTGELF
TRBV2	TRBJ2-7	ASSVNSPAYEQY
TRBV4-3	TRBJ2-7	ASSRTPKYEQY
TRBV19	TRBJ2-1	ASSMRTSGGGYEQF
TRBV4-1	TRBJ2-1	ASSQGGGLAGSYNEQF
TRBV29-1	TRBJ2-1	SVDLSGSEQF
TRBV19	TRBJ2-5	ASTGGHRETQY
TRBV6-5	TRBJ2-7	ASSYLGTSYEQY
TRBV18	TRBJ1-1	ASSPSMGGVSAEAF
TRBV5-1	TRBJ2-4	ASSSGQGQNIQY
TRBV11-3	TRBJ2-1	ASSSLGTNYNEQF
TRBV30	TRBJ1-4	AWDRVGEEKLF
TRBV19	TRBJ1-1	ASAGTTNTEAF
TRBV19	TRBJ2-1	ASSIDYYNEQF
TRBV2	TRBJ2-4	ASTSPIDRHKNIQY
TRBV18	TRBJ2-7	ASSQGTSQYEQY
TRBV6-1	TRBJ2-7	ASSAQGKESHYEQY
TRBV4-3	TRBJ2-5	ASSQDLAGQETQY
TRBV7-2	-	ASSFEGPRTEQY
TRBV7-8	TRBJ1-1	ASSLKGDTEAF
TRBV6-5	TRBJ2-3	ASRTTGDTDTQY
TRBV6-1	TRBJ2-7	ASSAGDRRYEQY
TRBV28	TRBJ2-1	ASRGAGGSYNEQF
TRBV6-1	TRBJ2-3	ASSKQGQDTQY